One sample yielded the 18 T cell receptor beta chains listed below, sequenced in a study of CD8+ T cells in alopecia areata (dated by TCRdb to 2017 to 2018). This specimen's time point label, per the study, means: baseline before oral tofacitinib. Library method: the immunoSEQ multiplex PCR assay. For TCR sequencing, RNA was extracted from every sample and reverse transcribed into cDNA to serve as template. TCRdb retrieved this table from immuneACCESS and kept in-frame rearrangements only. Not all clones are present; in checked studies, unresolved V genes account for under half, and no reason is known for the remainder. Recorded for this sample are 160,000 or so clones; around half of them occurred a single time. Of the sample, approximately 20% falls within the top ten clones. The sequenced sample was CD8+ T cells sorted from blood, obtained at week 0. These receptors were collected from a human donor with alopecia areata.

The table lists this clone with a few counts. V gene TRBV4-3 combines with J gene TRBJ2-3, with D possibly TRBD2 on 6 matching bases. The CDR3 has 19 residues. Germline V gives CDR1 LGHNA, CDR2 YSLEER. The V and J ends lost 1 base and 0 bases respectively, with 20 bases between them. CDR3 in amino acids: CASSQGRGSNKTSTDTQYF. CDR3 in DNA: TGCGCCAGCAGCCAAGGGAGGGGCTCGAACAAAACTAGCACAGATACGCAGTATTTT.

The J gene is TRBJ2-1, the V gene TRBV6-5, with TRBD2 matching 14 bases. This CDR3 spans 16 amino acids. V dropped 0 bases and J dropped 5; count of bases not matched to a gene: 0. Germline CDR1 MNHEY, CDR2 SVGAGI. The CDR3 loop is CASSYSGLAGDNEQFF. CDR3 nucleotide sequence: TGTGCCAGCAGTTACTCGGGACTAGCGGGAGACAATGAGCAGTTCTTC.

The DNA of the CDR3 is TGTGCCAGCAGCGTAGAACTAGGGTACAATGAGCAGTTCTTC. This translates into CASSVELGYNEQFF. The chain is built from TRBV9 and TRBJ2-1, with a weak D call TRBD2 (5 bases). Germline-derived CDR1 and CDR2 are SGDLS and YYNGEE. V lost 0 bases and J 4 bases, leaving 8 bases between the germline ends. The CDR3 runs to 14 residues.

The chain's CDR3 is CASGSSNEQFF. CDR3 in DNA: TGTGCCAGCGGGAGTAGCAATGAGCAGTTCTTC. The chain uses TRBV9 and TRBJ2-1; D perhaps matches TRBD2 (5 bases). V lost 7 bases to trimming and J lost 6 bases, with 8 bases between them. Germline lookup yields CDR1 SGDLS and CDR2 YYNGEE. This CDR3 comprises 11 residues.

The J gene is TRBJ1-6, the V gene TRBV6-5; the match to TRBD1 covers 12 bases. This CDR3 comprises 15 residues. The germline V gene has CDR1 MNHEY and CDR2 SVGAGI. Unmatched junction bases numbered 9, after V lost 8 bases and J lost 10 bases. CDR3 nucleotides: TGTGCCAGCGGAAAAGCCGGGACAGGGGGCTCACCCCTCCACTTT. It is translated as CASGKAGTGGSPLHF.

The chain joins TRBV29-1 to TRBJ2-1, with 8 bases matching TRBD1. Unmatched junction bases numbered 10, after V lost 8 bases and J lost 7 bases. Germline V lookup: CDR1 SQVTM, CDR2 ANQGSEA. The CDR3 covers 13 residues. The DNA of the CDR3 is TGCAGCCTCCGACAGGGGCAGATTAATGAGCAGTTCTTC. Translated, it gives CSLRQGQINEQFF.

The chain has TRBV12-5 and TRBJ1-2; D may be TRBD1 (5 bases). Trimming removed 6 bases from V and 3 bases from J, with 17 bases in between. The CDR3 runs to 15 residues. In germline, CDR1 is LGHNT, CDR2 FRNRAP. This CDR3 reads CASGPGTGTYYGYTF. The CDR3 DNA sequence: TGTGCTAGTGGCCCTGGGACCGGGACCTACTATGGCTACACCTTC.

The rearrangement uses TRBV13 and TRBJ2-5; a possible D gene is TRBD1 (7 bases). V was shortened by 5 bases and J by 5 bases, with 12 bases between the two germline ends. The CDR3 consists of 13 residues. Germline V CDR1 and CDR2: PRHDT, FYEKMQ (reference sequence). The chain's CDR3 is CASSPAGGETQYF. CDR3 DNA: TGTGCCAGCAGCCCCGCAGGGGGGGAGACCCAGTACTTC.

The chain recombines TRBV30 with TRBJ2-3; D is undetermined. Trimming shortened V by 0 bases and J by 4 bases, and 5 bases separated the two germline ends. The CDR3 runs 12 residues. Per the germline V gene, CDR1 is GTSNPN and CDR2 is SVGIG (reference sequence). The chain's CDR3 is CAWSVGPDTQYF. The DNA for the CDR3 is TGTGCCTGGAGTGTAGGTCCAGATACGCAGTATTTT.

The CDR3 DNA is TGTGCCTGGAGTGGGGGCGTCTCTAATTCAGAAATCTACACCTTC. Translation: CAWSGGVSNSEIYTF. The genes are TRBV30 and TRBJ1-2; D perhaps matches TRBD1 (5 bases). Germline CDR1 and CDR2: GTSNPN and SVGIG (reference sequence). Trimming stripped 1 base from V and 10 bases from J, with 22 bases between. CDR3 length: 15 residues. Full variable domain (outside the CDR3, taken from reference TRBV30 and TRBJ1-2): SQTIHQWPATLVQPVGSPLSLECTVEGTSNPNLYWYRQAAGRGLQLLFYSVGIGQISSEVPQNLSASRPQDRQFILSSKKLLLSDSGFYLCAWSGGVSNSEIYTFGSGTRLTVV.

This clone was detected a few times. This chain links TRBV15 with TRBJ2-1, with D hard to call. Germline values: CDR1 LNHNV, CDR2 YYDKDF (reference sequence). This CDR3 region has 13 residues. Deletions cut 1 base from V and 7 bases from J, with 8 bases between. For the CDR3, the DNA is TGTGCCACCAGCAGAGTCTCCCCGAATGAGCAGTTCTTC. Its translation is CATSRVSPNEQFF.

This sequence joins TRBV4-3 and TRBJ2-3; no reliable D call. V lost 4 bases and J lost 0, with 11 bases in between. The CDR3 is made up of 15 amino acids. Per the germline V gene, CDR1 is LGHNA and CDR2 is YSLEER. In nucleotides, the CDR3 is TGCGCCAGCAGCCCTAGACATGTGAGCACAGATACGCAGTATTTT. Its protein is CASSPRHVSTDTQYF.

V and J are TRBV7-9 and TRBJ2-7; D call uncertain. V shed 1 base and J shed 5 bases, with 6 bases lying between them. In germline, CDR1 is SEHNR, CDR2 FQNEAQ (reference sequence). The CDR3 spans 12 residues. The CDR3 sequence: CASSLGDNEQYF. CDR3 nucleotides: TGTGCCAGCAGCTTAGGGGATAACGAGCAGTACTTC. Looking up the rest from reference TRBV7-9 and TRBJ2-7 gives the full variable domain: DTGVSQNPRHKITKRGQNVTFRCDPISEHNRLYWYRQTLGQGPEFLTYFQNEAQLEKSRLLSDRFSAERPKGSFSTLEIQRTEQGDSAMYLCASSLGDNEQYFGPGTRLTVT.

This clone was counted between two and nine times. The V call is TRBV29-1, the J call TRBJ2-1; D unclear. CDR3 length: 12 amino acids. V gave up 7 bases and J gave up 9 bases, with 16 bases separating them. Per the germline V gene, CDR1 is SQVTM and CDR2 is ANQGSEA. In DNA form, the CDR3 reads TGCAGCGCTACCCTCTCCGGTGGTGAGCAGTTCTTC. This codes for CSATLSGGEQFF.

This chain joins TRBV15 and TRBJ2-7; TRBD1 agrees at 10 bases. The CDR3 is 14 residues long. J was trimmed by 2 bases and V by 4 bases; bases with no gene match: 2. Germline loops: CDR1 LNHNV, CDR2 YYDKDF (reference sequence). The CDR3 DNA sequence: TGTGCCACCAGCACCGGGACAGGGGCCTACGAGCAGTACTTC. It codes for CATSTGTGAYEQYF.

J is TRBJ1-2 and V is TRBV30; D is unresolved. Per the germline V gene, CDR1 is GTSNPN and CDR2 is SVGIG (reference sequence). The V and J ends lost 3 bases and 5 bases respectively, with 13 bases between them. This CDR3 has 13 amino acids. CDR3 residues: CAWSVSTPYGYTF. In DNA, the CDR3 is TGTGCCTGGAGCGTATCGACACCATATGGCTACACCTTC.

The J gene is TRBJ1-1, the V gene TRBV21-1; the table's D gene call, TRBD1, was not cross checked with the DNA. TRBV21-1 is a known pseudogene. The CDR3 contains 16 residues. CDR3 residues: CASTIPTGYGKTEAFF. The CDR3 coding sequence is TGTGCCAGCACCATCCCGACAGGGTACGGTAAGACTGAAGCTTTCTTT.

This clone appeared a few times. V and J are TRBV7-6 and TRBJ2-1; 8 positions agree with TRBD2. CDR3 length: 15 residues. Trimming took 2 bases from V and 7 from J; bases not matched to a gene: 7. CDR1 and CDR2 from the germline V gene are SGHVS and FNYEAQ. The CDR3 here is CASSLSGGAGNEQFF. CDR3 sequence (DNA): TGTGCCAGCAGCTTATCCGGGGGGGCCGGTAATGAGCAGTTCTTC.